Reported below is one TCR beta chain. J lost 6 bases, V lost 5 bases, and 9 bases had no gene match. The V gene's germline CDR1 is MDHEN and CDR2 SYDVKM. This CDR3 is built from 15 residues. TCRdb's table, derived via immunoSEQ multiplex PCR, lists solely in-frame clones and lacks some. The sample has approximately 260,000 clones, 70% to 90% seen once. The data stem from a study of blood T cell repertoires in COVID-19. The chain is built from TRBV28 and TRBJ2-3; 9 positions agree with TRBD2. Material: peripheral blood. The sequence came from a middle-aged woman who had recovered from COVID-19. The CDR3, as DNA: TGTGCCAGCAGTCACTCGGGACTAGCAGGCGATACGCAGTATTTT. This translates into CASSHSGLAGDTQYF. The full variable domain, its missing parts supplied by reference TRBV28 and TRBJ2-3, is DVKVTQSSRYLVKRTGEKVFLECVQDMDHENMFWYRQDPGLGLRLIYFSYDVKMKEKGDIPEGYSVSREKKERFSLILESASTNQTSMYLCASSHSGLAGDTQYFGPGTRLTVL.